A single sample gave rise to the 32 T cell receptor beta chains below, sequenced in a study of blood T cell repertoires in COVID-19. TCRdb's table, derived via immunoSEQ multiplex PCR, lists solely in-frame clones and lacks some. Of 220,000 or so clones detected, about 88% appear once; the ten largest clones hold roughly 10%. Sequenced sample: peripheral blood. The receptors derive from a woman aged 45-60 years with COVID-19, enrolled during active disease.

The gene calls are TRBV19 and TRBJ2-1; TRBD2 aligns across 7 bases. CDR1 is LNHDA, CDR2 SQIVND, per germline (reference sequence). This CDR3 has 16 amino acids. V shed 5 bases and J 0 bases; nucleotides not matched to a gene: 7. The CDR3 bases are TGTGCCAGTAGTCTCCTAGCGGAGAGCTCCTACAATGAGCAGTTCTTC. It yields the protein CASSLLAESSYNEQFF.

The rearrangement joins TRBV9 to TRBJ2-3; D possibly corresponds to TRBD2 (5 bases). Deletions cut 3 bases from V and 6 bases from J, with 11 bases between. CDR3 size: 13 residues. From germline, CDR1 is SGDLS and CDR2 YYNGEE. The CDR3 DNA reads TGTGCCAGCAGCGCCCTTGGACTGGATACGCAGTATTTT. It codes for CASSALGLDTQYF.

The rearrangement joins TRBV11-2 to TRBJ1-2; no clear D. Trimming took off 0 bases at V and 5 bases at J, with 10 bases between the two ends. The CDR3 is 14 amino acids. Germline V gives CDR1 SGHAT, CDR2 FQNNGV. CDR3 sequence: CASSLDPQRYGYTF. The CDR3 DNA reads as TGTGCCAGCAGCTTAGACCCGCAGAGGTATGGCTACACCTTC.

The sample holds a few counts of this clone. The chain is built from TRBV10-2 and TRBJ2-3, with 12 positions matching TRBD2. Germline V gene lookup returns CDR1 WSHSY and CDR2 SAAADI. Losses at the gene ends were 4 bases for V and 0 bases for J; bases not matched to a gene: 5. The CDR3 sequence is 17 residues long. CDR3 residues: CASSASSGGASTDTQYF. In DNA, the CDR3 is TGCGCCAGCAGTGCCTCTAGCGGGGGGGCTAGCACAGATACGCAGTATTTT.

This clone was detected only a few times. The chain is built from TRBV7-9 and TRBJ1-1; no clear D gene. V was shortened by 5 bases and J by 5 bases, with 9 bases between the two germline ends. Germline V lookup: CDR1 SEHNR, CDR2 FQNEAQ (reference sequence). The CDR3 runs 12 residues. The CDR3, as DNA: TGTGCCAGCAGCCCCCGGTTGACTGAAGCTTTCTTT. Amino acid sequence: CASSPRLTEAFF.

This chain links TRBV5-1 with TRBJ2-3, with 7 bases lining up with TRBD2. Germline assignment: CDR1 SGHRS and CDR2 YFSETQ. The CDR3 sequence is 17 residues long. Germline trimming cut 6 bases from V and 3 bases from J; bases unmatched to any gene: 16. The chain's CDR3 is CASMLLSRDYNTDTQYF. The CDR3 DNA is TGCGCCAGCATGCTGTTGAGCCGGGACTATAATACAGATACGCAGTATTTT.

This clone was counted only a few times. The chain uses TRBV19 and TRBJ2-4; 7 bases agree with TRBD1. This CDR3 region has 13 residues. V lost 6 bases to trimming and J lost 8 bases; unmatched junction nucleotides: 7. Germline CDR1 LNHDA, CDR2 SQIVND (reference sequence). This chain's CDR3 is CASRKRGPDIQYF. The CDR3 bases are TGTGCCAGTAGAAAGAGGGGGCCGGACATTCAGTACTTC.

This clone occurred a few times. CDR3 coding DNA: TGTGCCAGCGCCCGGACGGGGATAAACATTCAGTACTTC. Encoded protein: CASARTGINIQYF. The gene calls are TRBV5-6 and TRBJ2-4, with D maybe TRBD2 (5 bases). In germline, CDR1 is SGHDT, CDR2 YYEEEE. The CDR3 consists of 13 residues. Trimming shortened V by 7 bases and J by 6 bases, and 14 bases separated the two germline ends.

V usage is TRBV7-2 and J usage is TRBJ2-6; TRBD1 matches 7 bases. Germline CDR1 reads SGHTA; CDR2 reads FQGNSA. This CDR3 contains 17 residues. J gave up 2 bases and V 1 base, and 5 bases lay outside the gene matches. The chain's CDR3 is CASSLGVTGAGANVLTF. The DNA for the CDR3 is TGTGCCAGCAGCTTAGGGGTAACAGGGGCTGGGGCCAACGTCCTGACTTTC.

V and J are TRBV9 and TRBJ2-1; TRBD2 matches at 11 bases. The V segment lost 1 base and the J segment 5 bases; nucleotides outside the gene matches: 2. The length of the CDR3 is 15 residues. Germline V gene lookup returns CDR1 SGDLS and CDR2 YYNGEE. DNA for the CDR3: TGTGCCAGCAGCGTATTAGCGGGGGGGCACAATGAGCAGTTCTTC. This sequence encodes CASSVLAGGHNEQFF.

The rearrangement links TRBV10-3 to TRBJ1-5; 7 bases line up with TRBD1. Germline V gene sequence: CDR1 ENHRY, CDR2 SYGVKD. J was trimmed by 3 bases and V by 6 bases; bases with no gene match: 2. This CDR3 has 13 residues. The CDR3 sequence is CAIRGQDNQPQHF. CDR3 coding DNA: TGTGCCATCAGAGGACAGGACAATCAGCCCCAGCATTTT.

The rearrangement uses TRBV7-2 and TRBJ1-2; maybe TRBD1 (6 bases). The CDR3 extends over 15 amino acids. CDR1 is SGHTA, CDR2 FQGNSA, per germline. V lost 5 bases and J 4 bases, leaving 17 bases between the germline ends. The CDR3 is CASSPPGVIVYGYTF. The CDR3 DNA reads TGTGCCAGCAGCCCACCAGGGGTAATAGTCTATGGCTACACCTTC.

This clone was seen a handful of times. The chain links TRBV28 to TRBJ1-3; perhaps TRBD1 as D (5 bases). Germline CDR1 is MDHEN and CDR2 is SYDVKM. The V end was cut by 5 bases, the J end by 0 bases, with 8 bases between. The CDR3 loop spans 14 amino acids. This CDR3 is CASSPGISGNTIYF. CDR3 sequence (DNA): TGTGCCAGCAGTCCAGGGATCTCTGGAAACACCATATATTTT.

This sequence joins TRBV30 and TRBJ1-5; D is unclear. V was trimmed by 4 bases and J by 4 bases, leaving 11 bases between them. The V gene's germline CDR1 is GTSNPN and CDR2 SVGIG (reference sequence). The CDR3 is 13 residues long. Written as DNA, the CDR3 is TGTGCCTGGACCGATGGGCCTAATCAGCCCCAGCATTTT. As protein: CAWTDGPNQPQHF.

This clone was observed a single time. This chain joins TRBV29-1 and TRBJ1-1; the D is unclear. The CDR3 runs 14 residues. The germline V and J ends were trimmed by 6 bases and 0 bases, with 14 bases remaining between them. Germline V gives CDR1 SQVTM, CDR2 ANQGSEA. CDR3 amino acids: CSVAQVLMNTEAFF. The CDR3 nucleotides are TGCAGCGTCGCGCAGGTCCTCATGAACACTGAAGCTTTCTTT.

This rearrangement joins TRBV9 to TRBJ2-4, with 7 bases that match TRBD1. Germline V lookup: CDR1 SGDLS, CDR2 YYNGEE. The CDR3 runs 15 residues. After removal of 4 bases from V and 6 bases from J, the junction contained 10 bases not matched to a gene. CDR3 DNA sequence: TGTGCCAGCAGCTCCCCCGGGACAGAGAGAAACATTCAGTACTTC. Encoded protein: CASSSPGTERNIQYF.

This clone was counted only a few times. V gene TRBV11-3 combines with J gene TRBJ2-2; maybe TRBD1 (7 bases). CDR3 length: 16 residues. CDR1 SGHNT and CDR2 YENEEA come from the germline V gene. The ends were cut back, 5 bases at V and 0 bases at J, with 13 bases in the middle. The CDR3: CASSAGQPANTGELFF. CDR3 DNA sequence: TGTGCCAGCAGCGCGGGACAGCCTGCGAACACCGGGGAGCTGTTTTTT.

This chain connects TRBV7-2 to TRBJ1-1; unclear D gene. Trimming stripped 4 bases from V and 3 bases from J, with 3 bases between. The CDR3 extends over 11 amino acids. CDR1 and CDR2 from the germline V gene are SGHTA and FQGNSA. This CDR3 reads CASSSYTEAFF. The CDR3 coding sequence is TGTGCCAGCAGCTCGTACACTGAAGCTTTCTTT.

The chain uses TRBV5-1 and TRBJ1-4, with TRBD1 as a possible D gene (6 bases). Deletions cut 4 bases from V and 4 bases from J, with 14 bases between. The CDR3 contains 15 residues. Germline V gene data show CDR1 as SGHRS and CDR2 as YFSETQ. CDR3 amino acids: CASSAGSGVNEKLFF. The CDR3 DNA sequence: TGCGCCAGCAGCGCCGGATCAGGGGTTAATGAAAAACTGTTTTTT.

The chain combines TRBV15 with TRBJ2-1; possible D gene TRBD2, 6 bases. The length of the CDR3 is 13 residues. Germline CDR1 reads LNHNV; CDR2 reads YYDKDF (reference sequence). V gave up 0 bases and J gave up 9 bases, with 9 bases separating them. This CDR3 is CATSRDGGVEQFF. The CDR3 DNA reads TGTGCCACCAGCAGAGATGGCGGGGTTGAGCAGTTCTTC. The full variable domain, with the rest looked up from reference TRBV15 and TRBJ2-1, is DAMVIQNPRYQVTQFGKPVTLSCSQTLNHNVMYWYQQKSSQAPKLLFHYYDKDFNNEADTPDNFQSRRPNTSFCFLDIRSPGLGDTAMYLCATSRDGGVEQFFGPGTRLTVL.

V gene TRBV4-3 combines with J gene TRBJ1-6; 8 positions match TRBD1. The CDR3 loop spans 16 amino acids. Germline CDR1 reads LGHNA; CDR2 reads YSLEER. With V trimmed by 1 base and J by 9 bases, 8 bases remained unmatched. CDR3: CASSQVSRGHASPLHF. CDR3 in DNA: TGCGCCAGCAGCCAAGTAAGCAGGGGGCATGCTTCACCCCTCCACTTT.

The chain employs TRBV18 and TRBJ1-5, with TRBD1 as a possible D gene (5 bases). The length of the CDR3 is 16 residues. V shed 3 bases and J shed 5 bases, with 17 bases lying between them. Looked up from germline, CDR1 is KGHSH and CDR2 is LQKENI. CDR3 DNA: TGTGCCAGCTCACCCTTCGTATCCGGGACTGATCAGCCCCAGCATTTT. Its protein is CASSPFVSGTDQPQHF.

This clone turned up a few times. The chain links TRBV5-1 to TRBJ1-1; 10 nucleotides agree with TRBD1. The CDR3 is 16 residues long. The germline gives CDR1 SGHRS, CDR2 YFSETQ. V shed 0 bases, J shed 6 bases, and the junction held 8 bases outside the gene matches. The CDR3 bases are TGCGCCAGCAGCTTGGGACAGGGGGCGGCCTGGTCTGAAGCTTTCTTT. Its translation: CASSLGQGAAWSEAFF.

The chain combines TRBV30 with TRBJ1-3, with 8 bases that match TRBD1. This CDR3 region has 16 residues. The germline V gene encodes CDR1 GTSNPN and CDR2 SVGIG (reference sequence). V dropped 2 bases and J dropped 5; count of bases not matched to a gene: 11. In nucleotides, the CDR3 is TGTGCCTGGAGTCCCAGGGAACAGGGGGTTAGAAACACCATATATTTT. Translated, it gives CAWSPREQGVRNTIYF. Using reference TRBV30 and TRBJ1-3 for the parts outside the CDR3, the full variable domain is SQTIHQWPATLVQPVGSPLSLECTVEGTSNPNLYWYRQAAGRGLQLLFYSVGIGQISSEVPQNLSASRPQDRQFILSSKKLLLSDSGFYLCAWSPREQGVRNTIYFGEGSWLTVV.

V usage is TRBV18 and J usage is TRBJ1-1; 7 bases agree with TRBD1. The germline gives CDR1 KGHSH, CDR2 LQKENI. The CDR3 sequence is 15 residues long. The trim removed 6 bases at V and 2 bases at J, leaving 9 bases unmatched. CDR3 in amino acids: CASSPRTGGNTEAFF. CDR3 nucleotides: TGTGCCAGCTCGCCCCGGACAGGCGGAAACACTGAAGCTTTCTTT.

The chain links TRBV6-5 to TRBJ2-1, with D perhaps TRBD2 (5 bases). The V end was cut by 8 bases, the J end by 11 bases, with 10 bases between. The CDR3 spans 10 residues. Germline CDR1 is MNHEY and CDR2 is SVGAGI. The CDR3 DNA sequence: TGTGCCAGCCGGGGTAATCAGCAGTTCTTC. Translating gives CASRGNQQFF.

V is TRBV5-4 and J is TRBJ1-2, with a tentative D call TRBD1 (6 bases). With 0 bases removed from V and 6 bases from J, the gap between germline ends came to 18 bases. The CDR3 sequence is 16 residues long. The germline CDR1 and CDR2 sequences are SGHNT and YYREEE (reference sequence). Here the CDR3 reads CASSLGVGQGWNGYTF. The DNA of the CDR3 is TGTGCCAGCAGCTTGGGGGTCGGCCAGGGGTGGAATGGCTACACCTTC.

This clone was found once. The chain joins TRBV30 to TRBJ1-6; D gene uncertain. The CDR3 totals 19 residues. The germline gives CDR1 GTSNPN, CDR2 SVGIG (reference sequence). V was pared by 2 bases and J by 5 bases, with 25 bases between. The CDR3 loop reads CAWSNLRQSYGSHNSPLHF. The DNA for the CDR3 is TGTGCCTGGAGTAATCTTCGACAAAGCTATGGGTCTCATAATTCACCCCTCCACTTT.

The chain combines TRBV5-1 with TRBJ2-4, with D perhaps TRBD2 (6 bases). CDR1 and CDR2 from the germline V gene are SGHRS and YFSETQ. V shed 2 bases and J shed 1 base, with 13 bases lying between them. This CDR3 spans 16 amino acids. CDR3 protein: CASSFDDGSAKNIQYF. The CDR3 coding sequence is TGCGCCAGCAGCTTTGACGACGGGAGTGCCAAAAACATTCAGTACTTC.

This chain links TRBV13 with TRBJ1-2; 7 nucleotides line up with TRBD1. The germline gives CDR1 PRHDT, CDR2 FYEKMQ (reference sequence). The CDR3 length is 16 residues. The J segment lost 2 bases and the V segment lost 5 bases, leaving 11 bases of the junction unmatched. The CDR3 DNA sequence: TGTGCCAGCAGCCATGCCCCCGAGGGGGCGAACTATGGCTACACCTTC. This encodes CASSHAPEGANYGYTF.

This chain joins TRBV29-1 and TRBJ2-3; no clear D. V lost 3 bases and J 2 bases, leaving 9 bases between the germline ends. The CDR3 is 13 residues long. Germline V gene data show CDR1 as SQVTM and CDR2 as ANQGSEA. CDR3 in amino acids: CSVDTDVTDTQYF. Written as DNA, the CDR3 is TGCAGCGTTGACACAGACGTCACAGATACGCAGTATTTT.

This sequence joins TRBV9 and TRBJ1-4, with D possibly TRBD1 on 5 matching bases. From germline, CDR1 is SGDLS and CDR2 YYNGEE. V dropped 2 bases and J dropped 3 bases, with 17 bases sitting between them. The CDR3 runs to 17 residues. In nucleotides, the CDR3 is TGTGCCAGCAGCGTGGGAAGGAGGGGCGACCCTAATGAAAAACTGTTTTTT. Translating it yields CASSVGRRGDPNEKLFF.